The rows below give T cell receptor beta chains drawn from one sample of a study of cytomegalovirus exposure and HLA in healthy donors. Measured with immunoSEQ multiplex PCR; TCRdb has only the in-frame clones, and not every one. The data contain around 150,000 clones, roughly nine tenths of them seen just once; the ten biggest clones take up 4% to 5%. Sequencing was carried out using PBMCs. Source of these receptors: a man aged 18 to 30 in good health and CMV-seropositive. Each CDR3 is given without its conserved first and last residue.

v_call cdr3_aa
TRBV28 ASSLGGGSYNEQF
TRBV7-2 ASSLARGGPAYNEQF
TRBV5-1 ASSLGGVSTEAF
TRBV13 ASRYGGGRGYT
TRBV9 ASSEIPGQSGYGYT
TRBV29-1 SVVGTPLADTQY
TRBV4-2 ASSQEGAGRGPETQY
TRBV7-2 ASSYLGGYYEQY
TRBV11-1 ASSLGRASGRRREQY
TRBV29-1 SVERTAASTDTQY
TRBV5-1 ASTGQQNTEAF
TRBV28 ASSQTVYSYEQY
TRBV6-1 ASSDGPYSNQPQH
TRBV6-1 ATRDSHGGELF
TRBV5-6 ASILTGSQETQY
TRBV5-1 ASRAEQETQY
TRBV29-1 SVKRTAQNTEAF
TRBV9 ASSVTGGGSNIQY
TRBV5-1 ASSFLQGEPRGYT
TRBV5-1 ASSLLSPGQGGNEQF